The 19 T cell receptor beta chains reported below all come from one sample, sequenced in a study of blood T cells in healthy people across ages (dated by TCRdb to between 2015 and 2016). Preparation of the library involved 5' RACE. This sample was sequenced with an Illumina HiSeq 2500. A second PCR of 7 to 11 cycles was performed with a sample-barcoded 5' primer and a J-beta primer mix. The public reads were run again by TCRdb, first through fastp at Q25 and then through MiXCR, and only productive beta chains were kept. Duplicate CDR3 protein sequences are folded into a single record with the most common DNA and genes. Across this sample there are some 900,000 distinct CDR3 sequences, with around 48% seen only once. The top ten clonotypes cover over 10% of the sample. The sequenced sample consisted of blood. These receptors came from a man aged 25-45 years in good health.

This chain joins TRBV2 and TRBJ2-5; D could derive from TRBD1 or TRBD2 (5 bases each). Germline values: CDR1 SNHLY, CDR2 FYNNEI. There are 14 residues in the CDR3. With 3 bases removed from V and 5 bases from J, the gap between germline ends came to 13 bases. The CDR3 DNA reads as TGTGCCAGCAGTGAGGTGGGGACCGCCGAGACCCAGTACTTC. This sequence encodes CASSEVGTAETQYF.

V and J are TRBV20-1 and TRBJ2-7; TRBD1 is a possible D gene (6 bases). Germline V CDR1 and CDR2: DFQATT, SNEGSKA (reference sequence). This CDR3 is 14 amino acids long. Trimming took 5 bases from V and 1 from J, leaving 15 bases between them. The CDR3 reads CSAVDRKISYEQYF. For the CDR3, the DNA is TGCAGTGCTGTCGACAGGAAAATATCCTACGAGCAGTACTTC.

The CDR3 here is CASSQDRVAGNYNEQFF. The CDR3 DNA is TGCGCCAGCAGCCAAGATCGGGTAGCGGGGAACTACAATGAGCAGTTCTTC. The chain recombines TRBV4-3 with TRBJ2-1; TRBD2 agrees at 8 bases. The CDR3 totals 17 residues. Germline CDR1 is LGHNA and CDR2 is YSLEER. V dropped 0 bases and J dropped 3; count of bases not matched to a gene: 7.

The chain is built from TRBV3-1 and TRBJ2-2; D is ambiguous. CDR3 length: 14 amino acids. Deletions cut 1 base from V and 1 base from J, with 4 bases between. Germline CDR1 is LGHDT and CDR2 is YNNKEL (reference sequence). The CDR3 is CASSQVRNTGELFF. CDR3 DNA: TGTGCCAGCAGCCAAGTTAGGAACACCGGGGAGCTGTTTTTT.

This clonotype was seen more than once but under ten times. The chain links TRBV20-1 to TRBJ2-7, with TRBD1 matching 10 bases. Trimming took 3 bases from V and 3 from J; bases not matched to a gene: 5. This CDR3 has 14 residues. Germline values: CDR1 DFQATT, CDR2 SNEGSKA (reference sequence). The CDR3 here is CSASPGQGIYEQYF. As DNA, the CDR3 is TGCAGTGCTAGCCCGGGACAGGGGATCTACGAGCAGTACTTC.

Only a few counts were recorded for this clonotype. The rearrangement joins TRBV20-1 to TRBJ1-6; TRBD1 is a possible D gene (6 bases). The ends were cut back, 0 bases at V and 10 bases at J, with 10 bases in the middle. The CDR3 length is 13 residues. CDR1 and CDR2 from the germline V gene are DFQATT and SNEGSKA (reference sequence). The DNA for the CDR3 is TGCAGTGCTAGAGATACAGGGCAATCACCCCTCCACTTT. The encoded protein is CSARDTGQSPLHF.

The chain combines TRBV14 with TRBJ1-2; no definite D call. CDR1 and CDR2 (germline): SGHDN, FVKESK. With 0 bases removed from V and 5 bases from J, the gap between germline ends came to 13 bases. This CDR3 is 15 amino acids long. The CDR3 nucleotides read TGTGCCAGCAGCCAAGATCGGCAGGATCCTTATGGCTACACCTTC. Its translation is CASSQDRQDPYGYTF.

This clonotype was counted a few times. Here the CDR3 DNA reads TGTGCCAGCACTCGGGTTTCTAGCAATCAGCCCCAGCATTTT. Its protein is CASTRVSSNQPQHF. The chain uses TRBV2 and TRBJ1-5; D not resolved. CDR1 SNHLY and CDR2 FYNNEI come from the germline V gene. The ends were cut back, 7 bases at V and 0 bases at J, with 10 bases in the middle. The CDR3 is 14 residues long.

This sequence joins TRBV7-2 and TRBJ1-2; D might be TRBD1 (6 bases). CDR3 length: 13 residues. V gave up 1 base and J gave up 8 bases, with 11 bases separating them. In germline, CDR1 is SGHTA, CDR2 FQGNSA. Here the CDR3 reads CASSLVGGQGYTF. The CDR3 nucleotides are TGTGCCAGCAGCTTAGTAGGGGGGCAGGGCTACACCTTC.

This clonotype was recorded a few times. This chain uses TRBV7-9 with TRBJ1-4; D is uncertain. Between the trimmed V and J ends, which lost 5 bases and 0 bases, there was a span of 10 bases. The V gene's germline CDR1 is SEHNR and CDR2 FQNEAQ (reference sequence). The CDR3 length is 15 residues. CDR3 amino acids: CASSVEATTNEKLFF. In DNA, the CDR3 is TGTGCCAGCAGCGTTGAGGCCACAACTAATGAAAAACTGTTTTTT.

The CDR3 protein is CASISTGGDIGNEQYF. As DNA, the CDR3 is TGTGCCAGCATTTCGACGGGGGGGGATATCGGGAACGAGCAGTACTTC. The gene calls are TRBV12-3 or TRBV12-4 and TRBJ2-5, with 8 bases fitting TRBD2. The DNA end favors TRBJ2-7, so the J call may be wrong. The CDR3 covers 16 residues.

V and J are TRBV28 and TRBJ2-1, with a weak D call TRBD2 (5 bases). CDR3 size: 14 residues. V gave up 3 bases and J gave up 5 bases, with 11 bases separating them. CDR1 is MDHEN, CDR2 SYDVKM, per germline. In nucleotides, the CDR3 is TGTGCCAGCAGTTTCGAGGGTTCGAACAATGAGCAGTTCTTC. It yields the protein CASSFEGSNNEQFF.

This clonotype was seen at least ten times. This chain uses TRBV28 with TRBJ2-3; the D is unclear. The CDR3 totals 14 residues. CDR1 and CDR2 from the germline V gene are MDHEN and SYDVKM. The ends were cut back, 4 bases at V and 4 bases at J, with 12 bases in the middle. The CDR3 sequence: CASSSPGRADTQYF. For the CDR3, the DNA is TGTGCCAGCAGTTCTCCCGGTAGGGCAGATACGCAGTATTTT.

This clonotype occurred a few times. This rearrangement joins TRBV6-1 to TRBJ2-4, with 13 nucleotides matching TRBD2. Trimming removed 3 bases from V and 3 bases from J; junction bases left unmatched: 2. CDR1 is MNHNS and CDR2 is SASEGT in the germline V gene. The CDR3 contains 16 residues. As DNA, the CDR3 is TGTGCCAGCAGTGAGGGACTAGCGGGGTACAAAAACATTCAGTACTTC. Its translation is CASSEGLAGYKNIQYF.

V gene TRBV3-1 combines with J gene TRBJ2-7; D is unresolved. There are 11 residues in the CDR3. V lost 4 bases and J lost 5, with 6 bases in between. Germline loops: CDR1 LGHDT, CDR2 YNNKEL (reference sequence). CDR3 amino acids: CASSRLNEQYF. CDR3 nucleotides: TGTGCCAGCAGCCGCCTAAACGAGCAGTACTTC.

The table lists this clonotype with a count of one. A read error may be the cause here, since a much bigger clone is one base away. The chain uses TRBV4-2 and TRBJ2-1, with 12 positions matching TRBD2. The DNA end is a closer match to TRBJ2-7, so the J assignment may be wrong. Germline CDR1 is LGHNA and CDR2 is YNFKEQ. The CDR3 length is 17 residues. DNA of the CDR3: TGTGCCAGCAGCCAAGTCGCTAGCGGGGGGGCATACAATGAGCAGTACTTC. Translation: CASSQVASGGAYNEQYF.

The genes are TRBV7-2 and TRBJ2-2; D not certain. The V end was cut by 0 bases, the J end by 4 bases, with 6 bases between. Germline-derived CDR1 and CDR2 are SGHTA and FQGNSA. CDR3 length: 14 amino acids. CDR3 sequence (DNA): TGTGCCAGCAGCTTAGCTCAGTCCACCGGGGAGCTGTTTTTT. Protein: CASSLAQSTGELFF.

This clonotype was counted only a few times. The chain has TRBV5-1 and TRBJ2-3; 12 bases map to TRBD1. Germline CDR1 reads SGHRS; CDR2 reads YFSETQ. This CDR3 region has 16 residues. The V segment lost 4 bases and the J segment 3 bases; nucleotides outside the gene matches: 6. CDR3 coding DNA: TGCGCCAGCAGCATGAAGGGACAGGGGGCAACAGATACGCAGTATTTT. Encoded protein: CASSMKGQGATDTQYF. Full variable domain (outside the CDR3, taken from reference TRBV5-1 and TRBJ2-3): KAGVTQTPRYLIKTRGQQVTLSCSPISGHRSVSWYQQTPGQGLQFLFEYFSETQRNKGNFPGRFSGRQFSNSRSEMNVSTLELGDSALYLCASSMKGQGATDTQYFGPGTRLTVL.

V usage is TRBV4-1 and J usage is TRBJ2-1; perhaps D is TRBD1 or TRBD2 (5 bases each). Germline values: CDR1 MGHRA, CDR2 YSYEKL. The CDR3 loop spans 14 amino acids. The V gene lost 1 base and the J gene lost 7 bases, with 11 bases spanning the gap. CDR3 DNA sequence: TGCGCCAGCAGCCAAGGAGGGGTACTGAATGAGCAGTTCTTC. It translates to CASSQGGVLNEQFF.